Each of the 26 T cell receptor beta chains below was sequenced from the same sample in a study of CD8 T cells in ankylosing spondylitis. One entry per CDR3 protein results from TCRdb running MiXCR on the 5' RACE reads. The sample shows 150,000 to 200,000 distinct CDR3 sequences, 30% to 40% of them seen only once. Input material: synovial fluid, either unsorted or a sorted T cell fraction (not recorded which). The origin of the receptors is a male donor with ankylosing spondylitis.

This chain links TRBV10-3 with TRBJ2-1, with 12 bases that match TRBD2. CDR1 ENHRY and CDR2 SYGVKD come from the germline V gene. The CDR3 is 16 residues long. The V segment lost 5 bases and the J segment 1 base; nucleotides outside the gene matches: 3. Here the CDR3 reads CAISLAGGPSYNEQFF. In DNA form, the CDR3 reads TGTGCCATCAGTCTAGCGGGAGGGCCGTCCTACAATGAGCAGTTCTTC.

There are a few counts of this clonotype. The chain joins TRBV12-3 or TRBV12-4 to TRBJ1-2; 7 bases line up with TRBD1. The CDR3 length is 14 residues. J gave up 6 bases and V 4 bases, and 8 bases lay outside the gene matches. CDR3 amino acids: CASSSSSTGNGYTF. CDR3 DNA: TGTGCCAGCAGTTCCTCCTCGACAGGGAATGGCTACACCTTC.

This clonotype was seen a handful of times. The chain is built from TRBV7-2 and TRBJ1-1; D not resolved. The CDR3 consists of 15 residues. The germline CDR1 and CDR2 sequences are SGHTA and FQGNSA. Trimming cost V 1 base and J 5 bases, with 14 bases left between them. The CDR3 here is CASSLVATGGTEAFF. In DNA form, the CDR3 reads TGTGCCAGCAGCTTAGTGGCCACCGGAGGGACTGAAGCTTTCTTT.

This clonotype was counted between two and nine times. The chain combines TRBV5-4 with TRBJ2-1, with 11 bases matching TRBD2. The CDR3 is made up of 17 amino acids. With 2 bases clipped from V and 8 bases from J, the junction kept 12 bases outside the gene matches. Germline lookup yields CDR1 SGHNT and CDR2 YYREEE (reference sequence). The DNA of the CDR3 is TGTGCCAGCAGCTTTGATGCGAGGACTAGCGGGCGCGATGAGCAGTTCTTC. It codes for CASSFDARTSGRDEQFF. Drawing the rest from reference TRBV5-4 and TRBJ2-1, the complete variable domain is ETGVTQSPTHLIKTRGQQVTLRCSSQSGHNTVSWYQQALGQGPQFIFQYYREEENGRGNFPPRFSGLQFPNYSSELNVNALELDDSALYLCASSFDARTSGRDEQFFGPGTRLTVL.

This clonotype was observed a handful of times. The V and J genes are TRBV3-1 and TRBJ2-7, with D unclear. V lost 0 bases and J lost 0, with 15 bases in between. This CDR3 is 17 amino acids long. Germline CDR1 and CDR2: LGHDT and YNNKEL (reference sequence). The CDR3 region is CASSQDSGSGSSYEQYF. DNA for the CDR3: TGTGCCAGCAGCCAAGATTCGGGCAGTGGAAGCTCCTACGAGCAGTACTTC.

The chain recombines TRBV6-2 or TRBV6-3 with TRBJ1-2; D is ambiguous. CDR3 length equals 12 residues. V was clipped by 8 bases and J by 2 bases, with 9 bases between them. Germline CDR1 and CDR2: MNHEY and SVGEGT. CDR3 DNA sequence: TGTGCCAGCGCTGATCCCAACTATGGCTACACCTTC. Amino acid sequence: CASADPNYGYTF.

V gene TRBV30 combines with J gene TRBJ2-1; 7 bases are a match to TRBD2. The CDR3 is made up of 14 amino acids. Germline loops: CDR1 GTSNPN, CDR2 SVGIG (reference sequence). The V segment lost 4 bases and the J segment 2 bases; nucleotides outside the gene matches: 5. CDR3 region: CAWTPGLAYNEQFF. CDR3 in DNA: TGTGCCTGGACCCCAGGACTAGCCTACAATGAGCAGTTCTTC.

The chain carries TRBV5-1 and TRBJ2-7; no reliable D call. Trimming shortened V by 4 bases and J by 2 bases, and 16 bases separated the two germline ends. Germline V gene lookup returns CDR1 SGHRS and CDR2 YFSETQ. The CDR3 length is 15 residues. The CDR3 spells CASSLTTLGTYEQYF. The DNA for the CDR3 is TGCGCCAGCAGCCTAACTACCCTCGGCACCTACGAGCAGTACTTC. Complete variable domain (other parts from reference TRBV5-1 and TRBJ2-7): KAGVTQTPRYLIKTRGQQVTLSCSPISGHRSVSWYQQTPGQGLQFLFEYFSETQRNKGNFPGRFSGRQFSNSRSEMNVSTLELGDSALYLCASSLTTLGTYEQYFGPGTRLTVT.

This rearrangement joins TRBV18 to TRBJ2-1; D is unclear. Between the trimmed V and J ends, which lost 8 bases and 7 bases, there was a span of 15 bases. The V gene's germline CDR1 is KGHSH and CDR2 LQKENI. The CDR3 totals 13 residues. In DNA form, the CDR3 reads TGTGCCAGCGAAGATGGTGTTGGGAATGAGCAGTTCTTC. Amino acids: CASEDGVGNEQFF.

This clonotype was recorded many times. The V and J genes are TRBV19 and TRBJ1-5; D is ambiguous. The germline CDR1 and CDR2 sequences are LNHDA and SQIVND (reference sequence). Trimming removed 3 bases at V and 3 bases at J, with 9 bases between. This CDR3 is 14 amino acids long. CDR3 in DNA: TGTGCCAGTAGTATTGGGAGATTCAATCAGCCCCAGCATTTT. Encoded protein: CASSIGRFNQPQHF.

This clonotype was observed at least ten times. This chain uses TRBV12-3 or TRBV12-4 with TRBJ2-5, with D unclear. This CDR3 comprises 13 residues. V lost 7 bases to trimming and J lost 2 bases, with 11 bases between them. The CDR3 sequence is CASTPGQQETQYF. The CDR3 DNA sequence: TGTGCCAGCACCCCCGGCCAACAAGAGACCCAGTACTTC.

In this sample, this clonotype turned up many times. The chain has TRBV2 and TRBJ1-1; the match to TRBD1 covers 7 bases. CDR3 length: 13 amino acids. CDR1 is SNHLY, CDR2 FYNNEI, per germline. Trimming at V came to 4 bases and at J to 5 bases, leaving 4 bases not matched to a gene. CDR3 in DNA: TGTGCCAGCAGTGGACAGGGTAGGACTGAAGCTTTCTTT. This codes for CASSGQGRTEAFF.

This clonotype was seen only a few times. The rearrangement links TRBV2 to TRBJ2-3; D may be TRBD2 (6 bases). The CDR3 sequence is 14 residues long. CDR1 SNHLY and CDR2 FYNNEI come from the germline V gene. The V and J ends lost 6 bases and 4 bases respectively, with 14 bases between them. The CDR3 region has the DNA TGTGCCAGCAGAGGGGTGAGCGGGCCAGATACGCAGTATTTT. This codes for CASRGVSGPDTQYF.

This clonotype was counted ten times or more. CDR3 coding DNA: TGCAGTGCTAGGCGGGGGAGCTCTGGAAACACCATATATTTT. Translating it yields CSARRGSSGNTIYF. V usage is TRBV20-1 and J usage is TRBJ1-3; D is perhaps TRBD1 (5 bases). The V end was cut by 3 bases, the J end by 0 bases, with 9 bases between. CDR1 and CDR2 (germline): DFQATT, SNEGSKA (reference sequence). This CDR3 has 14 amino acids.

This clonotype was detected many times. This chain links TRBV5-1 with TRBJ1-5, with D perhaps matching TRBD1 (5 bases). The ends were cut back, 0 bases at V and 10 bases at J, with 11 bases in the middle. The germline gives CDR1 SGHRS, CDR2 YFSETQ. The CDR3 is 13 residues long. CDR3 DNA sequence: TGCGCCAGCAGCTTGGAGGGGATTTCTCCCCAGCATTTT. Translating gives CASSLEGISPQHF.

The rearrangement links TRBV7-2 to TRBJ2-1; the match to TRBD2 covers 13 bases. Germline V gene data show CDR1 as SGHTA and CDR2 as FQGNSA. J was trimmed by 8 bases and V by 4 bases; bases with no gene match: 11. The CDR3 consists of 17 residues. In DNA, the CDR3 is TGTGCCAGCAGCTACCCGGGACTAGCGGGAAGAAATCATGAGCAGTTCTTC. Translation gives CASSYPGLAGRNHEQFF.

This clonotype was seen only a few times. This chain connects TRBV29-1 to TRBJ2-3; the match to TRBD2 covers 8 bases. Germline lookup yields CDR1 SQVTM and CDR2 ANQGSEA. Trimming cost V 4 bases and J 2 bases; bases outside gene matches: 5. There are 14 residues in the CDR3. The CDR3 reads CSVAGGGNTDTQYF. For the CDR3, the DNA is TGCAGCGTTGCGGGAGGGGGGAACACAGATACGCAGTATTTT.

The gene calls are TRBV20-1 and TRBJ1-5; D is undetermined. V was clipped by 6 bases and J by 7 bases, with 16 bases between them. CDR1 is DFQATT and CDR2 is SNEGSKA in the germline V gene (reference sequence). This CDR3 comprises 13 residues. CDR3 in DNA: TGCAGTGCCGCGGCAAGGGAAGGACAGCCCCAGCATTTT. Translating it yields CSAAAREGQPQHF.

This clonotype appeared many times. This chain's CDR3 is CASSTDFYEQYF. The CDR3 nucleotides are TGTGCCAGCAGCACCGACTTCTACGAGCAGTACTTC. This chain uses TRBV12-3 or TRBV12-4 with TRBJ2-7, with D unresolved. The CDR3 covers 12 residues. Between the trimmed V and J ends, which lost 6 bases and 3 bases, there was a span of 9 bases.

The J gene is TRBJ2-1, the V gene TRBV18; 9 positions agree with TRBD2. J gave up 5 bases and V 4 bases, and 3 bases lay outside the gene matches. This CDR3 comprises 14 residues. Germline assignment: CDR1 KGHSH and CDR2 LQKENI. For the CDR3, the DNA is TGTGCCAGCTCACGGGCTAGCGGGAACAATGAGCAGTTCTTC. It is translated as CASSRASGNNEQFF.

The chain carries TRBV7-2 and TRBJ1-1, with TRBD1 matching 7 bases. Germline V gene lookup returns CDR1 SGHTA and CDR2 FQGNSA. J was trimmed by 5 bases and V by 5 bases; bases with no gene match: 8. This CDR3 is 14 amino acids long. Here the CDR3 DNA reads TGTGCCAGCAGCCTGAACAGGGGTCGGACTGAAGCTTTCTTT. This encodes CASSLNRGRTEAFF.

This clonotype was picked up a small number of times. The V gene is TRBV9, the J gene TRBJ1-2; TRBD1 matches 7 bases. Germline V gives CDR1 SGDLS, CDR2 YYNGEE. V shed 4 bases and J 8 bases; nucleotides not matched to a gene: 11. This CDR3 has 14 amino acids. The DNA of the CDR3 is TGTGCCAGCAGCTCACCCACAGGGGCCGGGGGCTACACCTTC. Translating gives CASSSPTGAGGYTF.

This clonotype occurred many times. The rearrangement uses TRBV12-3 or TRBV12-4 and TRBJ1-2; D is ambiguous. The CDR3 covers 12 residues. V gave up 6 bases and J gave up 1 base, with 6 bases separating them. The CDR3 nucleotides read TGTGCCAGCAGAGAAGATAACTATGGCTACACCTTC. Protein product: CASREDNYGYTF.

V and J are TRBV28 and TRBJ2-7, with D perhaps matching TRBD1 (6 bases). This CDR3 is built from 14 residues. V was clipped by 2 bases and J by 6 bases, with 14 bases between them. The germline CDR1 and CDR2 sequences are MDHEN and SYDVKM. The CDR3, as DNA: TGTGCCAGCAGTTTAGCCTTCGGCAGGGGCGAGCAGTACTTC. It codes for CASSLAFGRGEQYF.

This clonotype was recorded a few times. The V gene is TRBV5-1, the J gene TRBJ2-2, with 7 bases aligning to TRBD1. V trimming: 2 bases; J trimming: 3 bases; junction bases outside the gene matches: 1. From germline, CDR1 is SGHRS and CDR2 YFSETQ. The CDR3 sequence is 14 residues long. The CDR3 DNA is TGCGCCAGCAGCTTTCAGGGGGACACCGGGGAGCTGTTTTTT. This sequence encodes CASSFQGDTGELFF.

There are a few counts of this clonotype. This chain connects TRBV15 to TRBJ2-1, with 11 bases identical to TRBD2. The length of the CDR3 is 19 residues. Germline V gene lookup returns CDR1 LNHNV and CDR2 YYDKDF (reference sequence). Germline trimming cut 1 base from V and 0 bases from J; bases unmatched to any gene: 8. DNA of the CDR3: TGTGCCACCAGCAGAGGGACCCTAGCGGGGGGTAACTCCTACAATGAGCAGTTCTTC. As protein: CATSRGTLAGGNSYNEQFF.